This T cell receptor beta chain came from a study of human T cells and chemical hapten exposure. Each CDR3 protein gets one entry after TCRdb re-called the RACE reads with MiXCR. The sample lists about 140,000 distinct CDR3 sequences, about 10% occurring once. Only a few counts were recorded for this clonotype. As to time point: patch test 2, 6 weeks after DPC sensitization. The treatment denotes: therapeutic diphenylcyclopropenone sensitization with weekly scalp DPC. The sequencing here drew on whole blood, taken in connection with sensitization to the hapten diphenylcyclopropenone (DPC). The origin of this receptor is a woman aged 45-65 years with alopecia areata. Some clones in this sample may be carry-over from other donors' samples.

The CDR3 bases are TGTGCCAGCTCACCGGGCAGGGATCAGCCCCAGCATTTT. It translates to CASSPGRDQPQHF. The J gene is TRBJ1-5, the V gene TRBV18, with D possibly matching TRBD1 (5 bases). V shed 3 bases and J shed 5 bases, with 8 bases lying between them. Germline V gives CDR1 KGHSH, CDR2 LQKENI. The CDR3 is 13 amino acids.